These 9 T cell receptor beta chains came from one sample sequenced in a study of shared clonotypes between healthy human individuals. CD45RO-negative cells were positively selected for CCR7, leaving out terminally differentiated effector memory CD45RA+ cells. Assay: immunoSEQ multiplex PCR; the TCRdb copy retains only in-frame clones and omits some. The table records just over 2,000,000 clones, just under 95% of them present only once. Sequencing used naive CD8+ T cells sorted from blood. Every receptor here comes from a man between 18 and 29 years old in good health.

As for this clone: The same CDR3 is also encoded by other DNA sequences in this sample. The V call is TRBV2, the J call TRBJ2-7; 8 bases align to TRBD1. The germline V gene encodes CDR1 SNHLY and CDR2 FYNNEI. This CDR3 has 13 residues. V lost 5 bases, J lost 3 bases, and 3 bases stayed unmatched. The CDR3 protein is CASSSDRDYEQYF. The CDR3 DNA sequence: TGTGCCAGCAGTTCGGACAGGGACTACGAGCAGTACTTC.

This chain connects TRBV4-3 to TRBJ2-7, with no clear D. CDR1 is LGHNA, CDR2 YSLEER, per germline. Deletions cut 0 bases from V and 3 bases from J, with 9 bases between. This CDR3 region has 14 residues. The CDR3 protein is CASSQDRRVYEQYF. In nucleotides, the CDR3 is TGCGCCAGCAGCCAAGATCGAAGGGTCTACGAGCAGTACTTC.

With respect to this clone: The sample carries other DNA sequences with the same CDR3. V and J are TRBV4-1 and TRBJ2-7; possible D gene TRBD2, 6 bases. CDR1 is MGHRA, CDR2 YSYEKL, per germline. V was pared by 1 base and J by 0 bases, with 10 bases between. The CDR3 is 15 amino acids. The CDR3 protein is CASSQGRGASYEQYF. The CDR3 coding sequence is TGCGCCAGCAGCCAAGGGAGGGGCGCCTCCTACGAGCAGTACTTC.

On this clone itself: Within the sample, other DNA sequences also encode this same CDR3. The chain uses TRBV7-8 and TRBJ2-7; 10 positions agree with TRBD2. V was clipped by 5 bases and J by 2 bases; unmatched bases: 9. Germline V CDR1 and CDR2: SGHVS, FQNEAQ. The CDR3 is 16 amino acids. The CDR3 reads CASSPGLAGVPYEQYF. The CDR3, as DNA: TGTGCCAGCAGCCCAGGTCTAGCGGGAGTCCCCTACGAGCAGTACTTC.

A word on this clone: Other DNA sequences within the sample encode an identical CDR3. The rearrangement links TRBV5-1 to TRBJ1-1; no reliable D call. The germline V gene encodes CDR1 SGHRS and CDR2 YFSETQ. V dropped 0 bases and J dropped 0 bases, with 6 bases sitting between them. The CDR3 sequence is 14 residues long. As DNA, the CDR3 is TGCGCCAGCAGCTTGGAATATTTGAACACTGAAGCTTTCTTT. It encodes CASSLEYLNTEAFF.

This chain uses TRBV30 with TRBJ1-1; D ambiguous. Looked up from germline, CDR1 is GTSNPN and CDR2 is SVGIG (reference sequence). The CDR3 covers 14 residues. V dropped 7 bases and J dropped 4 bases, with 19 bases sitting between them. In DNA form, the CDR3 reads TGTGCCTTTAATGAGGGATTTCGGAGCACTGAAGCTTTCTTT. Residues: CAFNEGFRSTEAFF.

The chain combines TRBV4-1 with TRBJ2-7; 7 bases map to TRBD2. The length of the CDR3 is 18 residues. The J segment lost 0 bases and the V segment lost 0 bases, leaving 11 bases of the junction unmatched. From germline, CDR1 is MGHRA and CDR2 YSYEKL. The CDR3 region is CASSQESSSGYSSYEQYF. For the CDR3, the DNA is TGCGCCAGCAGCCAAGAAAGCTCTAGCGGATACAGCTCCTACGAGCAGTACTTC.

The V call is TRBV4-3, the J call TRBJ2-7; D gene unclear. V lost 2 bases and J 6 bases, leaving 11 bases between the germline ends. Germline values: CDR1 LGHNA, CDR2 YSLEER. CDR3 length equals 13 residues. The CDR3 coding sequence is TGCGCCAGCAGCCAATTTTACATCTCCGAGCAGTACTTC. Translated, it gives CASSQFYISEQYF.

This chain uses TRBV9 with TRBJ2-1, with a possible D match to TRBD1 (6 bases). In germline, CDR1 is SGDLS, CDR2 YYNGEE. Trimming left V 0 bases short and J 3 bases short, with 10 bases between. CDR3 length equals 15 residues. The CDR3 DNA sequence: TGTGCCAGCAGCGTAGGACAGGAACTCTACAATGAGCAGTTCTTC. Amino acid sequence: CASSVGQELYNEQFF.